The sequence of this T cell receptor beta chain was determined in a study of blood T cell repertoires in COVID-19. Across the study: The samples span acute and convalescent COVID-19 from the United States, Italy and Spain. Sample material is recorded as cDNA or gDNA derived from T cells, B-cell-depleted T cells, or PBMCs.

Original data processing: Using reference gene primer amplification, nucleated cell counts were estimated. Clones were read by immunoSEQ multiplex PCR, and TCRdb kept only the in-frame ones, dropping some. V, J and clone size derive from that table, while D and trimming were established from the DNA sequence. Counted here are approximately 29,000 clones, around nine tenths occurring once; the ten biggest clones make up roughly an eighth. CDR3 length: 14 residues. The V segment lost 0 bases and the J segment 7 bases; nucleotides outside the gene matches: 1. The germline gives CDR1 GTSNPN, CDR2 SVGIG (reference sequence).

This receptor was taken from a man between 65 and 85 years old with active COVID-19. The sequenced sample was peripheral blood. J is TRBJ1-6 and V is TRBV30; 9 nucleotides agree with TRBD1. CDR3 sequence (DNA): TGTGCCTGGAGTGTGACAGGGGGGAATTCACCCCTCCACTTT. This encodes CAWSVTGGNSPLHF.